The 10 T cell receptor beta chains given below trace back to one sample, sequenced in a study of Ad26.COV2.S vaccination and SARS-CoV-2 variants. Only in-frame clones appear in the TCRdb table, and some are missing; sequencing was by immunoSEQ multiplex PCR. The table lists approximately 300,000 clones, around 83% of them singletons. Noted treatment: over 15 received Ad26.COV2.S at low or high dose, single or two shots; five or six received placebo; per-sample allocation not given. Sample collection was performed on day 63 after the first vaccine or placebo injection. The input for sequencing was peripheral blood, taken in a trial of Ad26.COV2.S vaccine versus placebo. The origin of the receptors is a person aged 18-60 years who received the Ad26.COV2.S COVID-19 vaccine or a placebo.

This clone has just a few counts. J is TRBJ2-1 and V is TRBV4-1, with 13 bases lining up with TRBD2. Germline V gene data show CDR1 as MGHRA and CDR2 as YSYEKL. With 4 bases clipped from V and 8 bases from J, the junction kept 8 bases outside the gene matches. There are 16 residues in the CDR3. The CDR3 here is CASSPSEGLAGYEQFF. CDR3 in DNA: TGCGCCAGCAGCCCGTCCGAGGGACTAGCGGGGTATGAGCAGTTCTTC.

The CDR3 protein is CATKDRNYGYTF. The CDR3 nucleotides are TGTGCCACCAAGGACAGAAACTATGGCTACACCTTC. This chain connects TRBV19 to TRBJ1-2, with D perhaps TRBD1 (6 bases). CDR1 LNHDA and CDR2 SQIVND come from the germline V gene (reference sequence). The V gene lost 10 bases and the J gene lost 2 bases, with 11 bases spanning the gap. The CDR3 has 12 amino acids.

This clone has just a few counts. The chain recombines TRBV5-6 with TRBJ1-5; D may be TRBD1 (6 bases). Trimming removed 5 bases at V and 0 bases at J, with 18 bases between. The germline V gene encodes CDR1 SGHDT and CDR2 YYEEEE. CDR3 length equals 17 residues. The CDR3 DNA is TGTGCCAGCAGTACTAAGGCGGGGGGCACTAGCAATCAGCCCCAGCATTTT. Translated: CASSTKAGGTSNQPQHF.

This clone has a single count. The chain is built from TRBV6-5 and TRBJ1-1; possible D gene TRBD1, 5 bases. Trimming stripped 5 bases from V and 4 bases from J, with 14 bases between. The germline gives CDR1 MNHEY, CDR2 SVGAGI. The CDR3 runs 14 residues. CDR3 residues: CASSRRVVGTEAFF. In DNA, the CDR3 is TGTGCCAGCAGTCGCAGGGTGGTTGGCACTGAAGCTTTCTTT.

The CDR3 sequence is CASSQPGATEQYF. CDR3 nucleotides: TGTGCCAGCAGCCAGCCCGGGGCGACGGAGCAGTACTTC. The J gene is TRBJ2-7, the V gene TRBV6-5; either TRBD1 or TRBD2 may fit D (5 bases each). With 6 bases removed from V and 7 bases from J, the gap between germline ends came to 16 bases. This CDR3 is 13 amino acids long. Per the germline V gene, CDR1 is MNHEY and CDR2 is SVGAGI.

The chain is built from TRBV29-1 and TRBJ1-2; 7 nucleotides match TRBD1. This CDR3 is built from 13 residues. V was clipped by 4 bases and J by 2 bases; unmatched bases: 4. CDR1 and CDR2 (germline): SQVTM, ANQGSEA. DNA for the CDR3: TGCAGCGTTGCTCAGGGGGGGAACTATGGCTACACCTTC. Residues: CSVAQGGNYGYTF.

The V gene is TRBV19, the J gene TRBJ1-1, with 7 nucleotides matching TRBD1. The CDR3 runs to 14 residues. V lost 4 bases to trimming and J lost 4 bases; unmatched junction nucleotides: 6. Germline lookup yields CDR1 LNHDA and CDR2 SQIVND (reference sequence). The CDR3 sequence is CASSTRQGGTEAFF. The CDR3 DNA is TGTGCCAGTAGTACGAGACAGGGCGGCACTGAAGCTTTCTTT.

The chain uses TRBV5-4 and TRBJ2-3; tentatively, D is TRBD2 (6 bases). CDR1 SGHNT and CDR2 YYREEE come from the germline V gene (reference sequence). This CDR3 spans 15 amino acids. Trimming stripped 3 bases from V and 1 base from J, with 12 bases between. The DNA of the CDR3 is TGTGCCAGCAGCTCGGGCGGAGGGGGCACAGATACGCAGTATTTT. This gives the protein CASSSGGGGTDTQYF.

The CDR3 nucleotides read TGTGCCAGCAGCTCCATCCTCGATGCAGATACGCAGTATTTT. This codes for CASSSILDADTQYF. The genes are TRBV7-7 and TRBJ2-3; no clear D gene. V gave up 4 bases and J gave up 4 bases, with 12 bases separating them. Germline CDR1 is SSHAT and CDR2 is FNYEAQ (reference sequence). The CDR3 covers 14 residues.

The chain combines TRBV11-2 with TRBJ1-4; 10 nucleotides align to TRBD1. CDR3 length: 15 residues. The germline CDR1 and CDR2 sequences are SGHAT and FQNNGV. With V trimmed by 6 bases and J by 2 bases, 3 bases remained unmatched. This chain's CDR3 is CASRDRGVTNEKLFF. In nucleotides, the CDR3 is TGTGCCAGCAGGGACAGGGGGGTTACTAATGAAAAACTGTTTTTT.